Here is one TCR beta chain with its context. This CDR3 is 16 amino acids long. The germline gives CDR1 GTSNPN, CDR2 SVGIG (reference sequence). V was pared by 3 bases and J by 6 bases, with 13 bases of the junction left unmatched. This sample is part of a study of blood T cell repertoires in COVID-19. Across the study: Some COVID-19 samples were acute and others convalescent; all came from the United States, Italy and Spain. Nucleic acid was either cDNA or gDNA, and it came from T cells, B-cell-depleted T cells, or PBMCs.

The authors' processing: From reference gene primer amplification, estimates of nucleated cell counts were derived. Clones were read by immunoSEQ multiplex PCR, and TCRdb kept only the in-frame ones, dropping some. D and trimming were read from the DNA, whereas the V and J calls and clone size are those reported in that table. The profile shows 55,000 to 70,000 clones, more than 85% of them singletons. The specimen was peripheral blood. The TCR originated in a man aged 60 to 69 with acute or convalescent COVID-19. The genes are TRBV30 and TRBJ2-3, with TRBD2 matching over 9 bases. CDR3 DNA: TGTGCCTGGAGGGCGGCGTTAGCGGGAGCTTTGGATACGCAGTATTTT. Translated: CAWRAALAGALDTQYF.